These T cell receptor beta chains were read from a single sample in a study of T cell responses to AZD1222 COVID-19 vaccine. TCRdb's table, derived via immunoSEQ multiplex PCR, lists solely in-frame clones and lacks some. The sample lists tens of thousands of clones, 65% to 85% occurring once. The material was peripheral blood, obtained on day 0 of AZD1222 vaccination. Receptor source: an adult in good health. Each CDR3 is given with its conserved first and last residue. D genes are given only for firm matches. Only part of the rows carry a size: once, few, many, or a class if the clone is expanded.

d_gene: .
abundance: once
j_gene: TRBJ2-2
v_gene: TRBV11-2
CDR3aa: CASSLQSAVAGELFF
CDR3nt: TGTGCCAGCAGCTTACAGTCGGCGGTAGCCGGGGAGCTGTTTTTT

d_gene: .
abundance: .
j_gene: TRBJ1-1
v_gene: TRBV19
CDR3aa: CASSEQGNTEAFF
CDR3nt: TGTGCCAGTAGCGAACAGGGGAACACTGAAGCTTTCTTT

d_gene: .
abundance: once
j_gene: TRBJ1-4
v_gene: TRBV10-3
CDR3aa: CAISEQQTNEKLFF
CDR3nt: TGTGCCATCAGTGAGCAACAGACCAATGAAAAACTGTTTTTT

d_gene: .
abundance: .
j_gene: TRBJ2-3
v_gene: TRBV7-8
CDR3aa: CASRTGPDTQYF
CDR3nt: TGTGCCAGCAGGACCGGCCCAGATACGCAGTATTTT

d_gene: TRBD2
abundance: .
j_gene: TRBJ2-2
v_gene: TRBV10-3
CDR3aa: CAISEPGGGTGELFF
CDR3nt: TGTGCCATCAGTGAGCCGGGAGGGGGGACCGGGGAGCTGTTTTTT

d_gene: .
abundance: few
j_gene: TRBJ1-5
v_gene: TRBV6-5
CDR3aa: CASSPVVQNQPQHF
CDR3nt: TGTGCCAGCAGCCCCGTGGTCCAAAATCAGCCCCAGCATTTT

d_gene: TRBD2
abundance: .
j_gene: TRBJ2-7
v_gene: TRBV7-8
CDR3aa: CASSLGTSGTYEQYF
CDR3nt: TGTGCCAGCAGCTTAGGGACTAGCGGGACCTACGAGCAGTACTTC

d_gene: .
abundance: .
j_gene: TRBJ1-1
v_gene: TRBV6-1
CDR3aa: CASSDEGDTEAFF
CDR3nt: TGTGCCAGCAGTGACGAGGGGGACACTGAAGCTTTCTTT

d_gene: .
abundance: .
j_gene: TRBJ2-5
v_gene: TRBV5-1
CDR3aa: CASSLIVGETQYF
CDR3nt: TGCGCCAGCAGCTTGATTGTTGGGGAGACCCAGTACTTC

d_gene: .
abundance: .
j_gene: TRBJ1-6
v_gene: TRBV5-5
CDR3aa: CASSLALGADNSPLHF
CDR3nt: TGTGCCAGCAGCTTGGCCCTTGGGGCGGATAATTCACCCCTCCACTTT

d_gene: .
abundance: .
j_gene: TRBJ1-1
v_gene: TRBV27
CDR3aa: CASSYLPGEGEAFF
CDR3nt: TGTGCCAGCAGTTACCTCCCAGGGGAGGGTGAAGCTTTCTTT

d_gene: TRBD2
abundance: .
j_gene: TRBJ2-1
v_gene: TRBV5-5
CDR3aa: CASSLLAGGNEQFF
CDR3nt: TGTGCCAGCAGCTTACTAGCGGGGGGCAATGAGCAGTTCTTC

d_gene: .
abundance: .
j_gene: TRBJ2-2
v_gene: TRBV6-1
CDR3aa: CASSDIGELFF
CDR3nt: TGTGCCAGCAGTGATATCGGGGAGCTGTTTTTT

d_gene: .
abundance: .
j_gene: TRBJ1-1
v_gene: TRBV29-1
CDR3aa: CSVFGGRLNTEAFF
CDR3nt: TGCAGCGTGTTCGGGGGACGGCTGAACACTGAAGCTTTCTTT

d_gene: .
abundance: .
j_gene: TRBJ1-1
v_gene: TRBV11-2
CDR3aa: CASSYEPTGLNTEAFF
CDR3nt: TGTGCCAGCAGCTACGAGCCTACAGGGCTGAACACTGAAGCTTTCTTT

d_gene: .
abundance: few
j_gene: TRBJ2-7
v_gene: TRBV11-2
CDR3aa: CASSFSANSYEQYF
CDR3nt: TGTGCCAGCAGCTTTTCGGCCAACTCCTACGAGCAGTACTTC

d_gene: .
abundance: .
j_gene: TRBJ2-7
v_gene: TRBV7-9
CDR3aa: CASSLGGWDGNSYEQYF
CDR3nt: TGTGCCAGCAGCTTAGGGGGGTGGGACGGTAACTCCTACGAGCAGTACTTC

d_gene: .
abundance: .
j_gene: TRBJ1-2
v_gene: TRBV6-6
CDR3aa: CASSYLTSSYGYTF
CDR3nt: TGTGCCAGCAGTTACCTGACGTCGTCCTATGGCTACACCTTC

d_gene: .
abundance: .
j_gene: TRBJ2-5
v_gene: TRBV11-2
CDR3aa: CASGWLQETQYF
CDR3nt: TGTGCCAGCGGCTGGCTTCAAGAGACCCAGTACTTC

d_gene: .
abundance: few
j_gene: TRBJ2-7
v_gene: TRBV18
CDR3aa: CASSPEVRTYEQYF
CDR3nt: TGTGCCAGCTCACCAGAGGTCAGGACCTACGAGCAGTACTTC

d_gene: TRBD1
abundance: .
j_gene: TRBJ1-5
v_gene: TRBV28
CDR3aa: CASSMRQGLNQPQHF
CDR3nt: TGTGCCAGCAGTATGAGACAGGGCCTCAATCAGCCCCAGCATTTT

d_gene: .
abundance: .
j_gene: TRBJ1-4
v_gene: TRBV19
CDR3aa: CASTESGQLYEKLFF
CDR3nt: TGTGCCAGTACCGAATCGGGACAACTTTATGAAAAACTGTTTTTT

d_gene: .
abundance: once
j_gene: TRBJ2-7
v_gene: TRBV6-5
CDR3aa: CASSRGPSSYEQYF
CDR3nt: TGTGCCAGCAGCAGGGGACCCAGCTCCTACGAGCAGTACTTC

d_gene: .
abundance: .
j_gene: TRBJ2-3
v_gene: TRBV24-1
CDR3aa: CATSDLPAAGADTQYF
CDR3nt: TGTGCCACCAGTGATTTGCCCGCTGCGGGGGCGGATACGCAGTATTTT

d_gene: .
abundance: .
j_gene: TRBJ2-5
v_gene: TRBV27
CDR3aa: CASSLLGQETQYF
CDR3nt: TGTGCCAGCAGTTTATTGGGCCAAGAGACCCAGTACTTC

d_gene: .
abundance: .
j_gene: TRBJ1-1
v_gene: TRBV10-1
CDR3aa: CATGSGQGTEAFF
CDR3nt: TGCGCCACCGGATCCGGTCAGGGTACTGAAGCTTTCTTT

d_gene: .
abundance: .
j_gene: TRBJ1-5
v_gene: TRBV28
CDR3aa: CASSLPQGEGNQPQHF
CDR3nt: TGTGCCAGCAGTTTACCCCAGGGTGAAGGCAATCAGCCCCAGCATTTT

d_gene: .
abundance: .
j_gene: TRBJ1-5
v_gene: TRBV19
CDR3aa: CASSTPVGARHF
CDR3nt: TGTGCCAGTAGTACCCCCGTCGGGGCACGGCATTTT

d_gene: TRBD1
abundance: .
j_gene: TRBJ1-2
v_gene: TRBV19
CDR3aa: CASRPQGGANYGYTF
CDR3nt: TGTGCCTCTCGTCCCCAGGGGGGGGCCAACTATGGCTACACCTTC

d_gene: .
abundance: .
j_gene: TRBJ1-5
v_gene: TRBV19
CDR3aa: CASGSSGNQPQHF
CDR3nt: TGTGCCTCGGGGAGTTCGGGAAATCAGCCCCAGCATTTT

d_gene: .
abundance: .
j_gene: TRBJ2-5
v_gene: TRBV11-2
CDR3aa: CASSLALTGQETQYF
CDR3nt: TGTGCCAGCAGCTTAGCCTTGACAGGTCAAGAGACCCAGTACTTC

d_gene: .
abundance: once
j_gene: TRBJ2-7
v_gene: TRBV9
CDR3aa: CASSVSGTPAYEQYF
CDR3nt: TGTGCCAGCAGCGTTTCCGGGACACCTGCCTACGAGCAGTACTTC

d_gene: .
abundance: .
j_gene: TRBJ1-1
v_gene: TRBV6-5
CDR3aa: CASKRGMNTEAFF
CDR3nt: TGTGCCAGTAAAAGGGGCATGAACACTGAAGCTTTCTTT

d_gene: .
abundance: .
j_gene: TRBJ1-5
v_gene: TRBV28
CDR3aa: CASSLGGGSRYSNQPQHF
CDR3nt: TGTGCCAGCAGTTTAGGGGGGGGGAGTCGTTATAGCAATCAGCCCCAGCATTTT

d_gene: .
abundance: .
j_gene: TRBJ2-1
v_gene: TRBV11-3
CDR3aa: CASSPSGPGGNEQFF
CDR3nt: TGTGCCAGCAGCCCCAGCGGTCCGGGTGGGAATGAGCAGTTCTTC

d_gene: TRBD1
abundance: .
j_gene: TRBJ1-1
v_gene: TRBV28
CDR3aa: CASSPGTVNTEAFF
CDR3nt: TGTGCCAGCAGTCCCGGGACAGTCAACACTGAAGCTTTCTTT

d_gene: TRBD2
abundance: .
j_gene: TRBJ2-5
v_gene: TRBV10-3
CDR3aa: CAISERLAGLQETQYF
CDR3nt: TGTGCCATCAGTGAGAGGCTAGCGGGCCTCCAAGAGACCCAGTACTTC

d_gene: .
abundance: .
j_gene: TRBJ2-3
v_gene: TRBV14
CDR3aa: CASSGMLGDTQYF
CDR3nt: TGTGCCAGCAGCGGGATGTTGGGAGATACGCAGTATTTT

d_gene: TRBD1
abundance: .
j_gene: TRBJ2-7
v_gene: TRBV6-1
CDR3aa: CASSDETGRPEQYF
CDR3nt: TGTGCCAGCAGTGATGAGACAGGGCGTCCCGAGCAGTACTTC

d_gene: .
abundance: .
j_gene: TRBJ2-1
v_gene: TRBV19
CDR3aa: CASSPLLDNEQFF
CDR3nt: TGTGCCAGTAGTCCTCTACTAGACAATGAGCAGTTCTTC

d_gene: TRBD1
abundance: .
j_gene: TRBJ2-7
v_gene: TRBV5-1
CDR3aa: CASSSSGQGSYEQYF
CDR3nt: TGCGCCAGCAGCTCCTCCGGACAGGGTTCCTACGAGCAGTACTTC

d_gene: .
abundance: .
j_gene: TRBJ2-6
v_gene: TRBV28
CDR3aa: CATRGGGRLASGANVLTF
CDR3nt: TGTGCCACCCGAGGAGGGGGCCGTCTGGCCTCTGGGGCCAACGTCCTGACTTTC

d_gene: .
abundance: .
j_gene: TRBJ1-2
v_gene: TRBV2
CDR3aa: CASSEDGTVYGYTF
CDR3nt: TGTGCCAGCAGTGAAGACGGCACCGTCTATGGCTACACCTTC

d_gene: TRBD1
abundance: .
j_gene: TRBJ1-2
v_gene: TRBV27
CDR3aa: CASSLTGGAHYGYTF
CDR3nt: TGTGCCAGCAGTTTGACAGGGGGTGCTCACTATGGCTACACCTTC

d_gene: .
abundance: .
j_gene: TRBJ1-5
v_gene: TRBV6-1
CDR3aa: CASSARSGGSGSNQPQHF
CDR3nt: TGTGCCAGCAGTGCCCGATCGGGGGGCTCGGGAAGCAATCAGCCCCAGCATTTT

d_gene: .
abundance: medium-sized
j_gene: TRBJ1-2
v_gene: TRBV3-1/TRBV3-2
CDR3aa: CASSPSIGPGYGYTF
CDR3nt: TGTGCCAGCAGCCCCTCCATTGGGCCGGGCTATGGCTACACCTTC

d_gene: .
abundance: .
j_gene: TRBJ2-7
v_gene: TRBV6-5
CDR3aa: CAILLSSKTYEQYF
CDR3nt: TGTGCCATCCTCCTTAGTAGTAAAACCTACGAGCAGTACTTC

d_gene: .
abundance: .
j_gene: TRBJ1-4
v_gene: TRBV2
CDR3aa: CASRATRLNEKLFF
CDR3nt: TGTGCCAGCAGGGCGACAAGGCTGAATGAAAAACTGTTTTTT

d_gene: .
abundance: .
j_gene: TRBJ2-1
v_gene: TRBV9
CDR3aa: CASSASGVTYNEQFF
CDR3nt: TGTGCCAGCAGCGCCTCGGGGGTTACGTACAATGAGCAGTTCTTC

d_gene: TRBD1
abundance: .
j_gene: TRBJ1-2
v_gene: TRBV6-5
CDR3aa: CASSQTGGVYGYTF
CDR3nt: TGTGCCAGCAGCCAGACAGGGGGCGTCTATGGCTACACCTTC

d_gene: .
abundance: .
j_gene: TRBJ1-1
v_gene: TRBV9
CDR3aa: CASSARQANTEAFF
CDR3nt: TGTGCCAGCAGCGCAAGGCAGGCAAACACTGAAGCTTTCTTT

d_gene: .
abundance: .
j_gene: TRBJ2-2
v_gene: TRBV28
CDR3aa: CASREWGDVNTGELFF
CDR3nt: TGTGCCAGCAGGGAGTGGGGGGATGTTAACACCGGGGAGCTGTTTTTT